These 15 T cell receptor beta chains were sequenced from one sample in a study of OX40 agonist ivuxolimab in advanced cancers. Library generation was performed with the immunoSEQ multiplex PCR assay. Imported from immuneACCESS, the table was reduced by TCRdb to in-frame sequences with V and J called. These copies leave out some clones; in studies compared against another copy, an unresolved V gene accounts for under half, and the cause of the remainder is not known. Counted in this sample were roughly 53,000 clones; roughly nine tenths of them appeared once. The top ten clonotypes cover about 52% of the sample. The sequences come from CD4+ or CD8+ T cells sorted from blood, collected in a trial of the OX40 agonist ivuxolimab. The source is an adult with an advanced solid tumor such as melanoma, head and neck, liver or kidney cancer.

CDR3 bases: TGTGCCAGCAGCCCAATTAGGACGTTCAGCGAGCAGTACTTC. As protein: CASSPIRTFSEQYF. The V call is TRBV7-6, the J call TRBJ2-7; no clear D gene. Germline V lookup: CDR1 SGHVS, CDR2 FNYEAQ. The CDR3 runs to 14 residues. V shed 5 bases and J shed 6 bases, with 17 bases lying between them.

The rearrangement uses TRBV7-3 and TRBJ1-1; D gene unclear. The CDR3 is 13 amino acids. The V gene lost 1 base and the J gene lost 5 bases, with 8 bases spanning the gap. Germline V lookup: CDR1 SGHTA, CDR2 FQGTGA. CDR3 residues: CASSLMEGTEAFF. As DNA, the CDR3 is TGTGCCAGCAGCTTAATGGAGGGAACTGAAGCTTTCTTT.

The CDR3 sequence is CASSLGQGAPGANVLTF. Here the CDR3 DNA reads TGTGCCAGCAGCCTCGGACAGGGGGCGCCTGGGGCCAACGTCCTGACTTTC. The chain joins TRBV11-3 to TRBJ2-6, with TRBD1 matching over 11 bases. V lost 5 bases to trimming and J lost 2 bases; unmatched junction nucleotides: 5. This CDR3 comprises 17 residues. The germline gives CDR1 SGHNT, CDR2 YENEEA.

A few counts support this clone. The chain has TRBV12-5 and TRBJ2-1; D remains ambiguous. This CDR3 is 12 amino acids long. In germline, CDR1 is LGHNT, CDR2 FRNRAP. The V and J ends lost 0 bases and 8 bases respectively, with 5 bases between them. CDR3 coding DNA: TGTGCTAGTGGTTTGGTAAGGGATGAGCAGTTCTTC. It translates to CASGLVRDEQFF. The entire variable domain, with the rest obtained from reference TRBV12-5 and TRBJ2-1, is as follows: DARVTQTPRHKVTEMGQEVTMRCQPILGHNTVFWYRQTMMQGLELLAYFRNRAPLDDSGMPKDRFSAEMPDATLATLKIQPSEPRDSAVYFCASGLVRDEQFFGPGTRLTVL.

CDR3 in DNA: TGTGCCAGCTCACGCGGGACAGAACAGTACTTC. This encodes CASSRGTEQYF. V is TRBV18 and J is TRBJ2-4; possible D gene TRBD1, 7 bases. The V end lost 4 bases, the J end lost 13 bases, and 11 bases lay between the germline ends. The length of the CDR3 is 11 residues. Germline V gene data show CDR1 as KGHSH and CDR2 as LQKENI.

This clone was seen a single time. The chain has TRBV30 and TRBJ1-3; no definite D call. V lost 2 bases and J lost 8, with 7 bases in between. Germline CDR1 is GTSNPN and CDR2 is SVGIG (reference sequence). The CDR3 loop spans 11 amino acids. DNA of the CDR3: TGTGCCTGGAGTAAAGGAGACACCATATATTTT. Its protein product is CAWSKGDTIYF.

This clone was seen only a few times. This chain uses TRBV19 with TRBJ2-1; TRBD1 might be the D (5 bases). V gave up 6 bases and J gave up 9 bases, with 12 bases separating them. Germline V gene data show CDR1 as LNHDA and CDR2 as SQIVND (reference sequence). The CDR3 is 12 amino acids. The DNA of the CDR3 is TGTGCCAGTAGAAGGTTTCAGGGTGAGCAGTTCTTC. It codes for CASRRFQGEQFF.

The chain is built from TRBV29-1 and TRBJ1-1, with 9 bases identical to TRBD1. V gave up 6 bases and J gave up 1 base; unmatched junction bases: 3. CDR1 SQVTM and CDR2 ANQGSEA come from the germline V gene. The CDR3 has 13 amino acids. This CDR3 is CSVDRGTNTEAFF. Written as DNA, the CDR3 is TGCAGCGTAGACAGGGGGACGAACACTGAAGCTTTCTTT.

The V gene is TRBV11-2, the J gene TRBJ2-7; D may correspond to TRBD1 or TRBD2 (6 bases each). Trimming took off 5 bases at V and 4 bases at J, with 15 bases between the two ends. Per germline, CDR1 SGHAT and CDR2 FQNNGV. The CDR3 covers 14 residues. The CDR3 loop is CASSLDSGLYEQYF. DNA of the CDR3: TGTGCCAGCAGCCTGGACAGTGGACTATACGAGCAGTACTTC.

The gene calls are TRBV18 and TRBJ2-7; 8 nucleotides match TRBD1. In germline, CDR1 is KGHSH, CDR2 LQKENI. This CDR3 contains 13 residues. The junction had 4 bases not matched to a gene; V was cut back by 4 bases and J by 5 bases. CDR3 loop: CASSLNRGNEQYF. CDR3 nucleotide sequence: TGTGCCAGCTCACTAAACAGGGGGAACGAGCAGTACTTC.

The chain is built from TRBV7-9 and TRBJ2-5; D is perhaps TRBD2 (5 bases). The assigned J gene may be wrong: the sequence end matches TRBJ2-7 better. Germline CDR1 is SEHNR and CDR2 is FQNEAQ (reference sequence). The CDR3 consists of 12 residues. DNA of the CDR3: TGTGCCAGCAGCTACTCCGGGGACGAGCAGTACTTC. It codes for CASSYSGDEQYF.

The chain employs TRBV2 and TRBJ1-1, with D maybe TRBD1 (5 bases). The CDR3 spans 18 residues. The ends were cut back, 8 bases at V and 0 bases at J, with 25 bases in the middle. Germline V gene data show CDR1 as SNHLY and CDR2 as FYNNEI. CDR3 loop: CASPRPGGSGTLNTEAFF. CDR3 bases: TGTGCCAGCCCCCGACCTGGCGGAAGTGGGACTTTGAACACTGAAGCTTTCTTT.

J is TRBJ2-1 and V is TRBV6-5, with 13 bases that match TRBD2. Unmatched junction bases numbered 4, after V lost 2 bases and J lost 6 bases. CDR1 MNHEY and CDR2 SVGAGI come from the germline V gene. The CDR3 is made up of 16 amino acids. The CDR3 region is CASSYRTSGSVNEQFF. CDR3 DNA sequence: TGTGCCAGCAGTTACAGGACTAGCGGGAGCGTCAATGAGCAGTTCTTC.

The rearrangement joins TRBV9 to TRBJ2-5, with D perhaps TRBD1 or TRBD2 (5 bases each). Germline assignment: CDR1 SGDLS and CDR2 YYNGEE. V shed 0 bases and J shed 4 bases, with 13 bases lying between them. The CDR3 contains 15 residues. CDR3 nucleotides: TGTGCCAGCAGCGTAGTCGGGGAGCAGGGAGAGACCCAGTACTTC. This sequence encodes CASSVVGEQGETQYF.

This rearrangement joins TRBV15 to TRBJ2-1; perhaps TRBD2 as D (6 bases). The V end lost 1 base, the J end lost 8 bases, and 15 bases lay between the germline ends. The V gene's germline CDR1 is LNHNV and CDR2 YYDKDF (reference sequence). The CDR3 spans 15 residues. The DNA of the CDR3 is TGTGCCACCAGCAGAGGAGGGAGGCAGATCGATGAGCAGTTCTTC. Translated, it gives CATSRGGRQIDEQFF.